This T cell receptor beta chain was identified in a study of regulatory T cells in long-lasting Graves disease. The CDR3 loop spans 13 amino acids. Deletions cut 4 bases from V and 6 bases from J, with 13 bases between. Germline CDR1 MNHEY, CDR2 SMNVEV (reference sequence). Time point noted: persistent/refractory GD, antithyroid drugs over 5 years with positive TRAb. Making the TCR library involved RNA that had been extracted from PBMCs. Construction of TCR beta libraries relied on iRepertoire HTBI primers and on Arm-PCR targeting CDR3 regions. From the multiplex PCR reads, TCRdb called clonotypes with MiXCR, one entry per CDR3 protein. The table records 300,000 to 500,000 distinct CDR3 sequences, less than 25% of them present only once.

The sample was peripheral blood mononuclear cells (PBMCs), taken when the disease was refractory, from a patient treated with antithyroid drugs. The chain employs TRBV27 and TRBJ2-7; TRBD2 is a possible D gene (6 bases). This clonotype originated in a female donor with Graves disease. The CDR3 here is CASSYRGGVEQYF. The CDR3 coding sequence is TGTGCCAGCAGTTATAGGGGCGGGGTCGAGCAGTACTTC.